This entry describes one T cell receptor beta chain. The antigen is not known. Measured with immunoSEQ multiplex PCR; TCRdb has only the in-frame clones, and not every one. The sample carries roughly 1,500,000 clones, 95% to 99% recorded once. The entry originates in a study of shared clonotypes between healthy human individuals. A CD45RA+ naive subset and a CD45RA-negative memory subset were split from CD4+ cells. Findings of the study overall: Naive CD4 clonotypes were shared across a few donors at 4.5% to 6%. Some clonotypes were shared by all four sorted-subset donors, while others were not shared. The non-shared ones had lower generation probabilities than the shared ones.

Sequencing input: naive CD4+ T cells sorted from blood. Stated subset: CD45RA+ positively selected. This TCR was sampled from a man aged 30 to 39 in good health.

The CDR3 here is CASSYGGRLGGYTF. Written as DNA, the CDR3 is TGTGCCAGCAGTTACGGCGGGCGGCTGGGTGGCTACACCTTC. J is TRBJ1-2 and V is TRBV6-5; D unclear. The germline gives CDR1 MNHEY, CDR2 SVGAGI. Trimming removed 2 bases from V and 7 bases from J, with 14 bases in between. The CDR3 is 14 residues long.